The entry below describes one T cell receptor beta chain. This clone was seen repeatedly, ten times or more. It has no known antigen specificity. Per-base quality was not reported, and no clone a single base away is much larger than it. The sample contains more than one DNA sequence encoding this CDR3. No patient had received any treatment before thyroid surgery. Using T-cell receptor beta sequencing, the researchers looked back retrospectively at clinical samples from patients, gathered between about 2011 and 2018. The sample originates from a study of metastatic and nonmetastatic thyroid tumors (dated by TCRdb to 2020 to 2021). Background for the entire study: For patients with malignant and with benign thyroid disease, the researchers compared repertoires between peripheral blood samples and tumor or nodule tissue samples. Overall study outcomes, separate from this receptor: In both blood and tumor samples, malignant tumors were reported to have significantly higher TCR beta diversity than benign nodules.

The receptor library was made with PCR. The sequencer was an Illumina HiSeq 4000. High-throughput sequencing was used to profile the CDR3 region of the TCR beta-chain in every patient. The original methods were these. Drawing on CDR3 differences between clinicopathological groups, the researchers built a classifier meant to tell apart patients with distant-metastatic papillary thyroid cancer. Repertoire diversity was assessed with the Shannon index, and tumor-blood repertoire similarity with the Morisita-Horn index. Starting from the raw public reads, TCRdb applied fastp trimming at Q25, assembled clones with MiXCR and retained in-frame beta chains. The V and J calls were determined by TCRdb, not by the authors. The sample yields roughly 25,000 clones; 20% to 30% were counted once. The top ten clonotypes cover approximately 12% of the sample. CDR1 and CDR2, looked up from the germline V gene (reference sequence), are DFQATT and SNEGSKA. V is cut by 3 bases and J by 9 bases, and the space between the germline ends is 9 bases. Counted from cysteine to phenylalanine, this CDR3 has 12 amino acids. Of all the DNA, just the CDR3 is kept, 36 bases in frame from base 1.

The rearranged segments are TRBV20-1 and TRBJ1-6, with no confident D gene call. Sequences were obtained from tumor tissue. The TCR was taken from a male donor with papillary thyroid cancer or a benign thyroid nodule (not recorded which). Some clones in this sample may be carry-over from other donors' samples. The base sequence is TGCAGTGCTAGCATCCCGGGTTCACCCCTCCACTTT. It translates to CSASIPGSPLHF.